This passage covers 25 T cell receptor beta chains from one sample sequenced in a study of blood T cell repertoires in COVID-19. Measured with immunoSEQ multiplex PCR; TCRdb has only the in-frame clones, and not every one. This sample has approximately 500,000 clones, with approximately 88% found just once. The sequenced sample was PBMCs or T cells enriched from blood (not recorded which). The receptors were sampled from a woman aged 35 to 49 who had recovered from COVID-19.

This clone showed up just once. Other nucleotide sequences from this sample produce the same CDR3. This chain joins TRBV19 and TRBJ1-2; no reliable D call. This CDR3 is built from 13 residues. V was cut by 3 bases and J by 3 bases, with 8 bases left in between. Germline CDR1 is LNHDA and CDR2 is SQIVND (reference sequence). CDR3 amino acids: CASSIGRDYGYTF. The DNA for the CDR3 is TGTGCCAGTAGTATTGGTCGGGACTATGGCTACACCTTC.

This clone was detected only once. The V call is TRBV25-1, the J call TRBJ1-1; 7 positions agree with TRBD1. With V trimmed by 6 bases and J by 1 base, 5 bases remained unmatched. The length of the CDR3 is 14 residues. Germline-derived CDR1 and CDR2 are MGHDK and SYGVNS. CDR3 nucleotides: TGTGCCAGCAGGACAGGGCCGGCGAACACTGAAGCTTTCTTT. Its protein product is CASRTGPANTEAFF. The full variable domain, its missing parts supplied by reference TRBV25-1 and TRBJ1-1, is EADIYQTPRYLVIGTGKKITLECSQTMGHDKMYWYQQDPGMELHLIHYSYGVNSTEKGDLSSESTVSRIRTEHFPLTLESARPSHTSQYLCASRTGPANTEAFFGQGTRLTVV.

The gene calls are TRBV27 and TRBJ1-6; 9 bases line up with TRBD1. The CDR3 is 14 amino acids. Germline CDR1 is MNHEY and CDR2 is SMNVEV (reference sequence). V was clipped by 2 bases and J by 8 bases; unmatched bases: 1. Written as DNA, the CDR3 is TGTGCCAGCAGTTTAAGGGACAGGGATTCACCCCTCCACTTT. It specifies CASSLRDRDSPLHF.

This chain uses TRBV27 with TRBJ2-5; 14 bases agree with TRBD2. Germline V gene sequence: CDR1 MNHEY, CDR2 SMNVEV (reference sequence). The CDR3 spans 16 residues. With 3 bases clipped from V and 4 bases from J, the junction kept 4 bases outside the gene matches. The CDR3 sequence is CASSLGLAGVGETQYF. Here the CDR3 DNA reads TGTGCCAGCAGTTTGGGACTAGCGGGAGTGGGAGAGACCCAGTACTTC.

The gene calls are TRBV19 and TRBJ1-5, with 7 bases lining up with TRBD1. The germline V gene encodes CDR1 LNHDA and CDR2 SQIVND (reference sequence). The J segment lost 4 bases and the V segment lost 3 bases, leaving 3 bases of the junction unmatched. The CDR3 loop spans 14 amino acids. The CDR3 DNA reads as TGTGCCAGTAGTATCACACAGGGGAATCAGCCCCAGCATTTT. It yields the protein CASSITQGNQPQHF.

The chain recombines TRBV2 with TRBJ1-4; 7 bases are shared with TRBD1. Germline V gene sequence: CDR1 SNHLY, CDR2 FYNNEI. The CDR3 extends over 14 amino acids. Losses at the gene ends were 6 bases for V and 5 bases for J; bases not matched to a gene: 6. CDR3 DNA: TGTGCCAGCAGCGGACAGGTTTCGAATGAAAAACTGTTTTTT. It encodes CASSGQVSNEKLFF.

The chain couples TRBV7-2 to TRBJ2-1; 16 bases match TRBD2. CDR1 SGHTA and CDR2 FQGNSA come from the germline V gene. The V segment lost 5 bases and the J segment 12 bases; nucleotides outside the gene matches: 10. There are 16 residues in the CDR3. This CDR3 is CASSAGLAGGPFGQFF. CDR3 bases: TGTGCCAGCAGCGCGGGACTAGCGGGAGGGCCGTTCGGGCAGTTCTTC.

In nucleotides, the CDR3 is TGTGCCAGCAGAACGGGACAGCAAAACACTGAAGCTTTCTTT. Protein: CASRTGQQNTEAFF. The chain carries TRBV4-2 and TRBJ1-1; 7 bases are shared with TRBD1. The CDR3 is 14 amino acids. J gave up 2 bases and V 6 bases, and 6 bases lay outside the gene matches. Germline V CDR1 and CDR2: LGHNA, YNFKEQ.

CDR3 region: CASSPTSGSDEQFF. The CDR3 bases are TGTGCCAGCAGCCCAACTAGCGGGAGCGATGAGCAGTTCTTC. The chain carries TRBV14 and TRBJ2-1; 11 bases agree with TRBD2. Germline V gene lookup returns CDR1 SGHDN and CDR2 FVKESK. After removal of 4 bases from V and 8 bases from J, the junction contained 4 bases not matched to a gene. This CDR3 is built from 14 residues.

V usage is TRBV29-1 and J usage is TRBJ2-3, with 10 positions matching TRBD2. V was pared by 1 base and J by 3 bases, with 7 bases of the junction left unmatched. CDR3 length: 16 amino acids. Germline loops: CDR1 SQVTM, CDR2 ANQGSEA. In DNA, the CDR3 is TGCAGCGTTGAAGGCACTAGCGGGACCGGGACAGATACGCAGTATTTT. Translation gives CSVEGTSGTGTDTQYF.

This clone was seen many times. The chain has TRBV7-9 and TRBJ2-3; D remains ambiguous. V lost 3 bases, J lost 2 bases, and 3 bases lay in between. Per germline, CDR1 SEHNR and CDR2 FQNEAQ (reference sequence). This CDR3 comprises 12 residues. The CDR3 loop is CASSFLTDTQYF. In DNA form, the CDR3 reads TGTGCCAGCAGCTTCCTCACAGATACGCAGTATTTT.

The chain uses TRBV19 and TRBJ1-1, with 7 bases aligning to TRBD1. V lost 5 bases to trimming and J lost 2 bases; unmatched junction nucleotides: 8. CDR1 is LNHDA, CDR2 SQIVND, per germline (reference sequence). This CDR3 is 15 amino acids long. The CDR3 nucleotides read TGTGCCAGTAGTGAAGAGACAGGGTACAACACTGAAGCTTTCTTT. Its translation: CASSEETGYNTEAFF.

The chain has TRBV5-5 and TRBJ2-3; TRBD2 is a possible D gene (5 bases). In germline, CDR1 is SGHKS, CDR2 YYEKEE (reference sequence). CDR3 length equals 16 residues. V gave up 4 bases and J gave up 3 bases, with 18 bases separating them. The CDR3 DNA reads TGTGCCAGCAGCCCCTGGACTCAGCGGAGAACAGATACGCAGTATTTT. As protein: CASSPWTQRRTDTQYF.

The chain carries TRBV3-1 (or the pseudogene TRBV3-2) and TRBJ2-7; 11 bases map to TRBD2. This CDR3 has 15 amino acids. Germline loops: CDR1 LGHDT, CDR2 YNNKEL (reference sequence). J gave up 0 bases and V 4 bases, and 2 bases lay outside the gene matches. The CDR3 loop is CASSPGLAVSYEQYF. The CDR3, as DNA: TGTGCCAGCAGCCCGGGACTAGCGGTCTCCTACGAGCAGTACTTC.

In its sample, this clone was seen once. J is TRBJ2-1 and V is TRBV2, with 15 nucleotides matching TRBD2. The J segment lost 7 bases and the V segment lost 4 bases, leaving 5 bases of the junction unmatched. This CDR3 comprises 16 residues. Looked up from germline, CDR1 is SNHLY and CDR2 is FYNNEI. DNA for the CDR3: TGTGCCAGCAGTGTCAGGGGACTAGCGGGAGGAAATGAGCAGTTCTTC. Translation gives CASSVRGLAGGNEQFF.

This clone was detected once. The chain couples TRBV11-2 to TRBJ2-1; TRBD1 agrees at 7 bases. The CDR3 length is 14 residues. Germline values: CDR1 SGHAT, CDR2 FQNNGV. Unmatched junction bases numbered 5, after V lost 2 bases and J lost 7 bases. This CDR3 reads CASSLFQTGNEQFF. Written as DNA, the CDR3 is TGTGCCAGCAGCTTATTCCAGACAGGGAATGAGCAGTTCTTC.

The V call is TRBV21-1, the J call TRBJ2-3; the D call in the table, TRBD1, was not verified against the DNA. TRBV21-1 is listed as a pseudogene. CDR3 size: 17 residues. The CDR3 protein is CASSKSTYRGFADTQYF. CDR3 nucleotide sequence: TGTGCCAGCAGCAAATCAACCTACAGGGGATTCGCAGATACGCAGTATTTT.

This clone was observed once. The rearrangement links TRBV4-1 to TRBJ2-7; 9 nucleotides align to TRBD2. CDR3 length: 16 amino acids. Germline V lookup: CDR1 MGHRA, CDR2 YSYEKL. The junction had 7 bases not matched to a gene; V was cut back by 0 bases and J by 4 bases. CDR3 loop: CASSQDLREGPYEQYF. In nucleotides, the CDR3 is TGCGCCAGCAGCCAAGATCTGCGGGAGGGCCCGTACGAGCAGTACTTC.

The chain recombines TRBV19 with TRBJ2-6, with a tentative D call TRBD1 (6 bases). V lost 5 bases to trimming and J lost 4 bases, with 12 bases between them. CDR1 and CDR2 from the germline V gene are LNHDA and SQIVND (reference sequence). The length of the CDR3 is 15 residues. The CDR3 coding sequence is TGTGCCAGTAGTCGTGACAGGTCCGGGGCCAACGTCCTGACTTTC. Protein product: CASSRDRSGANVLTF.

In nucleotides, the CDR3 is TGTGCCAGCAGTTTAGTGGTCGGGGGGCTAGCGGGAGAACCACAGTATTTT. This encodes CASSLVVGGLAGEPQYF. V usage is TRBV27 and J usage is TRBJ2-3; TRBD2 agrees at 10 bases. This CDR3 spans 17 amino acids. Looked up from germline, CDR1 is MNHEY and CDR2 is SMNVEV (reference sequence). J lost 12 bases, V lost 2 bases, and 17 bases had no gene match.

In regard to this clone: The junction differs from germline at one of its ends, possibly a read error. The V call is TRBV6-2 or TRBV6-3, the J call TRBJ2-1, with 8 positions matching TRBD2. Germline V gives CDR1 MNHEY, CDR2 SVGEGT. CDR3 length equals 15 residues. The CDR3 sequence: CASRYWGGRWNEQFF. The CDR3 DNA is TGTGCCAGCAGGTACTGGGGCGGGAGGTGGAATGAGCAGTTCTTC.

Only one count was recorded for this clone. The CDR3 here is CASSASFRDRGWTGELFF. CDR3 in DNA: TGTGCCAGCTCGGCCTCGTTCCGGGACAGGGGATGGACCGGGGAGCTGTTTTTT. The chain recombines TRBV21-1 with TRBJ2-2; TRBD1, the D gene given by the table, was not confirmed from the DNA. TRBV21-1 is flagged as a pseudogene. CDR3 size: 18 residues.

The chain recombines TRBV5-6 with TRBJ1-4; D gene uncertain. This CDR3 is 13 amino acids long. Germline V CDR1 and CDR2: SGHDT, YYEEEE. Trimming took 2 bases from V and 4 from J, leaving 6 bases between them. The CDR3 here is CASSFRSNEKLFF. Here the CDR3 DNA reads TGTGCCAGCAGCTTCCGCAGTAATGAAAAACTGTTTTTT. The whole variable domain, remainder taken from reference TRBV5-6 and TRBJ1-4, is DAGVTQSPTHLIKTRGQQVTLRCSPKSGHDTVSWYQQALGQGPQFIFQYYEEEERQRGNFPDRFSGHQFPNYSSELNVNALLLGDSALYLCASSFRSNEKLFFGSGTQLSVL.

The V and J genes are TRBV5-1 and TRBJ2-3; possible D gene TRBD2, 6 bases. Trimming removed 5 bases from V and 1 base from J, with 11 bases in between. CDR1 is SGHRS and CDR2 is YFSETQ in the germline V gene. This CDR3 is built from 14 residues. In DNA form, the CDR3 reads TGCGCCAGCAGTTCCGGGAGTGGCACAGATACGCAGTATTTT. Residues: CASSSGSGTDTQYF.

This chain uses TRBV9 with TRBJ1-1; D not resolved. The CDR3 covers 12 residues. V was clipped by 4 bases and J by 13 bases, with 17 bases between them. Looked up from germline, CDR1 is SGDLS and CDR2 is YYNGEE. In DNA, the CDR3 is TGTGCCAGCAGCCCCATCGGAACCCAGGTTTTCTTT. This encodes CASSPIGTQVFF.